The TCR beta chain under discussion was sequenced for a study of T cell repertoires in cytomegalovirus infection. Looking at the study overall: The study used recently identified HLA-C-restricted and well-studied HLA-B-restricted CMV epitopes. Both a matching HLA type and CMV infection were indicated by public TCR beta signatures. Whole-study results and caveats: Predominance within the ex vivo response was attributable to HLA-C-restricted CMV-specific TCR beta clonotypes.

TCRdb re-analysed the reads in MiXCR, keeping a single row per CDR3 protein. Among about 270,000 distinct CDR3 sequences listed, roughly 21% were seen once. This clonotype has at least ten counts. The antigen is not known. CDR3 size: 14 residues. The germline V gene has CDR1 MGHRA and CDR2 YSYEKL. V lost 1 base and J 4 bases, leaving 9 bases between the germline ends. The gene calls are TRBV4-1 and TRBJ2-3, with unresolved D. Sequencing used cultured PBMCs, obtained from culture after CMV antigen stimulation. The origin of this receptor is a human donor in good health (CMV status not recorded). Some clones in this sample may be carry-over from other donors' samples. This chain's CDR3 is CASSQGHGADTQYF. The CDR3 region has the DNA TGCGCCAGCAGCCAAGGACACGGAGCAGATACGCAGTATTTT.